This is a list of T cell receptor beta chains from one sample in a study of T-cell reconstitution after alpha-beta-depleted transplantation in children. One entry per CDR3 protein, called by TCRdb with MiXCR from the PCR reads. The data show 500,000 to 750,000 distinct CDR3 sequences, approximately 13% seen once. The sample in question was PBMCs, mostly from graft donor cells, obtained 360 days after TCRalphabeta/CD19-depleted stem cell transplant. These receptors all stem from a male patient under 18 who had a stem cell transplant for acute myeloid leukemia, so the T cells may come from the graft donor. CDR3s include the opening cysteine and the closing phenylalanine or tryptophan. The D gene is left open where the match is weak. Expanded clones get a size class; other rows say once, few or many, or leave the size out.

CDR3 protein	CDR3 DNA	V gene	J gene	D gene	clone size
CASSPSRGGIYNEQFF	TGTGCCAGCAGTCCGAGTCGCGGGGGAATTTACAATGAGCAGTTCTTC	TRBV7-9	TRBJ2-1	TRBD2	.
CASSLVLGVNGQYF	TGTGCCAGCAGTTTGGTTTTGGGGGTTAACGGGCAGTACTTC	TRBV28	TRBJ2-7	.	.
CASSLAGGLYEQYF	TGTGCCAGCAGCTTGGCAGGGGGCCTATACGAGCAGTACTTC	TRBV7-9	TRBJ2-7	TRBD1	few
CASSLAQGGGNSPLHF	TGTGCCAGCAGTTTAGCACAGGGAGGGGGTAATTCACCCCTCCACTTT	TRBV28	TRBJ1-6	.	few
CASSPRSARGPYVYEQYF	TGTGCCAGCTCACCACGTTCAGCTAGAGGGCCCTACGTCTACGAGCAGTACTTC	TRBV18	TRBJ2-7	.	.
CATITREISPYEQYF	TGTGCCACTATCACTCGGGAGATTAGCCCCTACGAGCAGTACTTC	TRBV24-1	TRBJ2-7	.	.
CSVGDRGNQPQHF	TGCAGCGTTGGGGACAGGGGCAATCAGCCCCAGCATTTT	TRBV29-1	TRBJ1-5	TRBD1	many
CSATGEGGPDTQYF	TGCAGTGCTACCGGGGAGGGGGGCCCAGATACGCAGTATTTT	TRBV20-1	TRBJ2-3	.	.
CAIKLAGEETQYF	TGTGCCATCAAACTAGCGGGAGAAGAGACCCAGTACTTC	TRBV10-3	TRBJ2-5	TRBD2	few
CATSHRQYQETQYF	TGTGCCACCAGCCACAGACAGTACCAAGAGACCCAGTACTTC	TRBV15	TRBJ2-5	.	.
CAISSGQLVAGNTIYF	TGTGCCATCAGCTCCGGGCAACTTGTCGCTGGAAACACCATATATTTT	TRBV10-3	TRBJ1-3	.	few
CASSNGGETQYF	TGTGCCAGCAGTAATGGGGGAGAGACCCAGTACTTC	TRBV12-3/TRBV12-4	TRBJ2-5	.	many
CASSAGTSYNEQFF	TGTGCCAGCAGTGCCGGGACTAGCTACAATGAGCAGTTCTTC	TRBV6-2/TRBV6-3	TRBJ2-1	TRBD2	.
CASCLNLGGTPSSYNEQFF	TGTGCCAGCTGCCTAAATTTGGGGGGGACGCCGAGCTCCTACAATGAGCAGTTCTTC	TRBV12-3/TRBV12-4	TRBJ2-1	TRBD2	few
CATRITSGTSYNEQFF	TGTGCCACCCGAATCACCTCGGGGACCTCCTACAATGAGCAGTTCTTC	TRBV25-1	TRBJ2-1	.	many
CAISFGLATSTDTQYF	TGTGCCATCAGCTTCGGACTAGCCACGAGCACAGATACGCAGTATTTT	TRBV10-3	TRBJ2-3	TRBD2	few
CSVHNGYRVRDTEAFF	TGCAGCGTTCATAACGGGTACAGGGTTCGGGACACTGAAGCTTTCTTT	TRBV29-1	TRBJ1-1	.	many
CASSLVVGFSYEQYF	TGTGCCAGCAGCTTAGTAGTCGGCTTCTCCTACGAGCAGTACTTC	TRBV7-2	TRBJ2-7	.	few
CATSDLEDEPYNEQFF	TGTGCCACCAGTGATTTGGAGGACGAGCCCTACAATGAGCAGTTCTTC	TRBV24-1	TRBJ2-1	.	.
CASSSPRQGAKYGYTF	TGTGCCAGCAGCTCCCCCAGACAGGGGGCAAAATATGGCTACACCTTC	TRBV11-2	TRBJ1-2	TRBD1	few
CASSPPGTGGSYEQYF	TGTGCCAGCAGCCCGCCCGGGACAGGGGGCAGTTACGAGCAGTACTTC	TRBV9	TRBJ2-7	TRBD1	few
CSVGDLWGHEQFF	TGCAGCGTTGGGGATCTCTGGGGCCATGAGCAGTTCTTC	TRBV29-1	TRBJ2-1	.	.
CSGSNQRSYNEQFF	TGCAGTGGTTCTAACCAACGTTCCTACAATGAGCAGTTCTTC	TRBV20-1	TRBJ2-1	.	few
CASSPSGRETGELFF	TGTGCCAGCAGCCCTAGCGGGAGGGAGACCGGGGAGCTGTTTTTT	TRBV7-2	TRBJ2-2	TRBD2	few
CSVRQDNEQFF	TGCAGTGTGCGGCAGGACAATGAGCAGTTCTTC	TRBV20-1	TRBJ2-1	.	few
CASSLIGGQRRETQYF	TGTGCCAGCAGCTTAATAGGGGGTCAGCGGCGAGAGACCCAGTACTTC	TRBV7-3	TRBJ2-5	.	.
CASSLSSGILWEQYF	TGTGCCAGCAGCCTCAGTAGCGGGATTCTGTGGGAGCAGTACTTC	TRBV28	TRBJ2-7	TRBD2	.
CSVILDWTYTDTQYF	TGCAGTGTTATACTTGACTGGACCTACACAGATACGCAGTATTTT	TRBV20-1	TRBJ2-3	.	few
CASSLSTGLAGAQGQYF	TGTGCCAGCAGTTTATCCACAGGGCTAGCGGGAGCCCAGGGGCAGTATTTT	TRBV28	TRBJ2-3	TRBD2	few
CASSEEQNTDTQYF	TGTGCCAGCAGTGAGGAACAGAACACAGATACGCAGTATTTT	TRBV2	TRBJ2-3	.	many
CSAASDRGHFSYNEQFF	TGCAGTGCTGCCTCAGACAGGGGGCACTTCTCCTACAATGAGCAGTTCTTC	TRBV20-1	TRBJ2-1	TRBD1	.
CSARKGGAGETQYF	TGCAGTGCTAGAAAGGGAGGGGCAGGGGAGACCCAGTACTTC	TRBV20-1	TRBJ2-5	TRBD2	few